This T cell receptor beta chain was documented in a study of T cell changes during pregnancy in multiple sclerosis. TCRdb's copy holds only in-frame clones and misses some; the assay was immunoSEQ multiplex PCR. The sample holds around 100,000 clones, approximately 94% seen once. CDR3 size: 17 residues. Germline V gene data show CDR1 as SGHNT and CDR2 as YENEEA. The V end was cut by 5 bases, the J end by 3 bases, with 19 bases between. This clone has a single count. This TCR came from a female donor with multiple sclerosis, enrolled in a pregnancy study. The input for sequencing was peripheral blood, taken before pregnancy. This rearrangement joins TRBV11-3 to TRBJ2-2, with a possible D match to TRBD2 (7 bases). In DNA form, the CDR3 reads TGTGCCAGCAGCATAGGGTGGGACGGGGGGCACACCGGGGAGCTGTTTTTT. Encoded protein: CASSIGWDGGHTGELFF. Supplemented by reference TRBV11-3 and TRBJ2-2, the full variable domain reads EAGVVQSPRYKIIEKKQPVAFWCNPISGHNTLYWYLQNLGQGPELLIRYENEEAVDDSQLPKDRFSAERLKGVDSTLKIQPAELGDSAVYLCASSIGWDGGHTGELFFGEGSRLTVL.